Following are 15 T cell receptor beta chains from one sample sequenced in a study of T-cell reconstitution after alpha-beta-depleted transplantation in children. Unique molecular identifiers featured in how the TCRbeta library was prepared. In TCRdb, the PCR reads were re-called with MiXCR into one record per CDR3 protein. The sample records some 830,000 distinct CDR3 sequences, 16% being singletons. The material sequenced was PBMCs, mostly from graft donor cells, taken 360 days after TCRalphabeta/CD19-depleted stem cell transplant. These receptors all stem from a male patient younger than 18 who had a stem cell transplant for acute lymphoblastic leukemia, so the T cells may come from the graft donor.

CDR3 loop: CATSRDPKFF. Written as DNA, the CDR3 is TGTGCCACCAGCAGAGATCCGAAGTTCTTC. V and J are TRBV15 and TRBJ2-1, with unresolved D. From germline, CDR1 is LNHNV and CDR2 YYDKDF (reference sequence). With 0 bases removed from V and 14 bases from J, the gap between germline ends came to 5 bases. This CDR3 region has 10 residues.

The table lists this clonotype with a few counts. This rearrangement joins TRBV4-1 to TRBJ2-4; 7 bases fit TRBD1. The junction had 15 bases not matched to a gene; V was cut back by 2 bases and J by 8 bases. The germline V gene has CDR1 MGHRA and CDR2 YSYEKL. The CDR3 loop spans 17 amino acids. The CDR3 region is CASSQPRDSRLGYIQYF. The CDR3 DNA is TGCGCCAGCAGCCAACCCCGGGACAGCCGGCTTGGATACATTCAGTACTTC.

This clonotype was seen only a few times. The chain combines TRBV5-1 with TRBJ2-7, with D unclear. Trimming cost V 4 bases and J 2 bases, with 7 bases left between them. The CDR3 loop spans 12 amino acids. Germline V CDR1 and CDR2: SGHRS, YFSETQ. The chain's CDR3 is CASSGEPYEQYF. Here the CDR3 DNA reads TGCGCCAGCAGCGGGGAACCCTACGAGCAGTACTTC. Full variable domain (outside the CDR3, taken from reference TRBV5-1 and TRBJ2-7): KAGVTQTPRYLIKTRGQQVTLSCSPISGHRSVSWYQQTPGQGLQFLFEYFSETQRNKGNFPGRFSGRQFSNSRSEMNVSTLELGDSALYLCASSGEPYEQYFGPGTRLTVT.

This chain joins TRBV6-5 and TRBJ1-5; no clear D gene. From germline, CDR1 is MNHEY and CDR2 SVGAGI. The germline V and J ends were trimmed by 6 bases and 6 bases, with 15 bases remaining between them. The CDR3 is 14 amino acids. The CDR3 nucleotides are TGTGCCAGCAGGGGAAGGGAAGAGGGTCAGCCCCAGCATTTT. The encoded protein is CASRGREEGQPQHF.

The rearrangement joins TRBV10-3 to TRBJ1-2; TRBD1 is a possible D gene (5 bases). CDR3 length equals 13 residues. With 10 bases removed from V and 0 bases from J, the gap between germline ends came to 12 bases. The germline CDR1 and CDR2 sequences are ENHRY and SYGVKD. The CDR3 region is CATRDQANYGYTF. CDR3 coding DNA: TGTGCCACCCGGGACCAAGCTAACTATGGCTACACCTTC.

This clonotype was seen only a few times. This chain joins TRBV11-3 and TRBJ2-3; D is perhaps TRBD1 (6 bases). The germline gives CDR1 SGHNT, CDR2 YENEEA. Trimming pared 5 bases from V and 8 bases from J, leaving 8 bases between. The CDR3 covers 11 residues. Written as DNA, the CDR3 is TGTGCCAGCAGCGAAGGGGGTACGCAGTATTTT. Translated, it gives CASSEGGTQYF.

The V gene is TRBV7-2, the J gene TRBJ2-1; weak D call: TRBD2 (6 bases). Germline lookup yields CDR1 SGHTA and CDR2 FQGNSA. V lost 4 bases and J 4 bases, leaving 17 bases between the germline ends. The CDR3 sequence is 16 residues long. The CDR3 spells CASSSTTRSGYNEQFF. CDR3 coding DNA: TGTGCCAGCAGCTCAACGACTAGATCGGGTTACAATGAGCAGTTCTTC.

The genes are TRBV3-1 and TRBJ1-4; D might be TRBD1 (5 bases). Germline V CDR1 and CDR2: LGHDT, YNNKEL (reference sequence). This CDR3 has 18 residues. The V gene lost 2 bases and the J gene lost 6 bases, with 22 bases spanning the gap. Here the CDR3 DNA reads TGTGCCAGCAGCCAAAGAAGGGGTAGGACAAAGCTTCATGAAAAACTGTTTTTT. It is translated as CASSQRRGRTKLHEKLFF. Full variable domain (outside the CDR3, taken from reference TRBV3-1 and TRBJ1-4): DTAVSQTPKYLVTQMGNDKSIKCEQNLGHDTMYWYKQDSKKFLKIMFSYNNKELIINETVPNRFSPKSPDKAHLNLHINSLELGDSAVYFCASSQRRGRTKLHEKLFFGSGTQLSVL.

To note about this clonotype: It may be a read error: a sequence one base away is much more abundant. The CDR3: CASSIWGQGNQPQHF. Written as DNA, the CDR3 is TGTGCCAGTAGTATATGGGGACAGGGCAATCAGCCCCAGCATTTT. V gene TRBV19 combines with J gene TRBJ1-5, with 8 positions matching TRBD1. Germline CDR1 is LNHDA and CDR2 is SQIVND (reference sequence). CDR3 size: 15 residues. After removal of 2 bases from V and 2 bases from J, the junction contained 2 bases not matched to a gene.

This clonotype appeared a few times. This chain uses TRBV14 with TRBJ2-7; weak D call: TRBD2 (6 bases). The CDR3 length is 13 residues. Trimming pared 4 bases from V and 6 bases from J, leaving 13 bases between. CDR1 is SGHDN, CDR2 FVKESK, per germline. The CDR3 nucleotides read TGTGCCAGCAGCCCCTGGACTATTCTCGAGCAGTACTTC. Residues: CASSPWTILEQYF.

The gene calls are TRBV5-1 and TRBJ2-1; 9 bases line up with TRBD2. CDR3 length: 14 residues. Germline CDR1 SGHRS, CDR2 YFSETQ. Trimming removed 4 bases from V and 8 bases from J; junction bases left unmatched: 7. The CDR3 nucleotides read TGCGCCAGCAGCGGGGGACTAGCAATCGATGAGCAGTTCTTC. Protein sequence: CASSGGLAIDEQFF.

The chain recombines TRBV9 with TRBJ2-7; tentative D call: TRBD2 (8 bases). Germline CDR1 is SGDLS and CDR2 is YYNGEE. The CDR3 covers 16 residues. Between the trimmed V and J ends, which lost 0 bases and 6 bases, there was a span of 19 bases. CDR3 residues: CASSVAGGGRPLEQYF. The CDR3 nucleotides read TGTGCCAGCAGCGTAGCGGGAGGGGGCAGGCCTCTCGAGCAGTACTTC.

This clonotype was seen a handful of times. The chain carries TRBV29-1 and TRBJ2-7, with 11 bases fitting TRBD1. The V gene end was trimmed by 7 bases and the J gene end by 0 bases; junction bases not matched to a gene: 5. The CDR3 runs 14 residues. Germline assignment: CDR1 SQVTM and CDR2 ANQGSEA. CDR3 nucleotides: TGCAGCGCCGCCGGGACAGGGGGCTCCTACGAGCAGTACTTC. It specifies CSAAGTGGSYEQYF.

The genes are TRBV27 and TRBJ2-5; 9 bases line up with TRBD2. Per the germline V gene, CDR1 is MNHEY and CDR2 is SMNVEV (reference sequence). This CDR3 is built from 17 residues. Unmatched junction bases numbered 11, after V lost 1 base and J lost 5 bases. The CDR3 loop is CASSLFAGGPVGETQYF. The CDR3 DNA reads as TGTGCCAGCAGTTTATTTGCGGGAGGGCCTGTGGGTGAGACCCAGTACTTC.

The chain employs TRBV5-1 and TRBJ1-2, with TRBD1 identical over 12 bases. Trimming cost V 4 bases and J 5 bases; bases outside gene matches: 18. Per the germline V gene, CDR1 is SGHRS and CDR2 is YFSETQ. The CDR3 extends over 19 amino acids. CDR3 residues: CASSHRDRGPGGTRYGYTF. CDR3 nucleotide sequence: TGCGCCAGCAGCCACCGGGACAGGGGGCCTGGAGGAACTAGGTATGGCTACACCTTC.